Each of the 3 T cell receptor beta chains below was sequenced from the same sample in a study of blood T cell repertoires in COVID-19. Data came from immunoSEQ multiplex PCR; TCRdb stores just in-frame clones and leaves some out. The repertoire holds hundreds of thousands of clones, with 75% to 85% as singletons. What was sequenced was peripheral blood. The receptors come from a human donor in a cohort sampled during active COVID-19.

This sequence joins TRBV30 and TRBJ2-1, with 11 bases that match TRBD1. Trimming removed 0 bases from V and 6 bases from J; junction bases left unmatched: 1. The germline CDR1 and CDR2 sequences are GTSNPN and SVGIG (reference sequence). The CDR3 runs to 14 residues. The CDR3 here is CAWSVGQGVNEQFF. In DNA form, the CDR3 reads TGTGCCTGGAGTGTGGGACAGGGGGTCAATGAGCAGTTCTTC.

The CDR3 DNA follows: TGTGCCAGTAGCCCACGAGGGGGAACCTACAATGAGCAGTTCTTC. Its translation is CASSPRGGTYNEQFF. V is TRBV19 and J is TRBJ2-1; possibly TRBD1 for D (6 bases). This CDR3 has 15 amino acids. V shed 6 bases and J shed 2 bases, with 14 bases lying between them. From germline, CDR1 is LNHDA and CDR2 SQIVND (reference sequence).

V is TRBV30 and J is TRBJ1-1; D perhaps matches TRBD1 (5 bases). Germline V CDR1 and CDR2: GTSNPN, SVGIG (reference sequence). CDR3 length: 13 amino acids. V was trimmed by 2 bases and J by 7 bases, leaving 14 bases between them. Here the CDR3 reads CAWSLTGEDEAFF. The DNA for the CDR3 is TGTGCCTGGAGTTTAACAGGCGAGGATGAAGCTTTCTTT.